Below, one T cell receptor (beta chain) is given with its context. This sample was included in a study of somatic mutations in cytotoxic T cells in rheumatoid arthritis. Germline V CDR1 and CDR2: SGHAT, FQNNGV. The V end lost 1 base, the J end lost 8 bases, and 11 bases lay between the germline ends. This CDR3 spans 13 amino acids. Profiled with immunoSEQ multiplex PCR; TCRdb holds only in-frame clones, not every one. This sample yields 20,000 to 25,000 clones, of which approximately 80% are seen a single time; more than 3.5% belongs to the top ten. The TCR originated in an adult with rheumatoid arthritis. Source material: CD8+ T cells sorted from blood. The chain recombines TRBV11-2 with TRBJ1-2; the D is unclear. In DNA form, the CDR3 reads TGTGCCAGCAGCTTAGTAGGGCCGGGCGGCTACACCTTC. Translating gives CASSLVGPGGYTF.